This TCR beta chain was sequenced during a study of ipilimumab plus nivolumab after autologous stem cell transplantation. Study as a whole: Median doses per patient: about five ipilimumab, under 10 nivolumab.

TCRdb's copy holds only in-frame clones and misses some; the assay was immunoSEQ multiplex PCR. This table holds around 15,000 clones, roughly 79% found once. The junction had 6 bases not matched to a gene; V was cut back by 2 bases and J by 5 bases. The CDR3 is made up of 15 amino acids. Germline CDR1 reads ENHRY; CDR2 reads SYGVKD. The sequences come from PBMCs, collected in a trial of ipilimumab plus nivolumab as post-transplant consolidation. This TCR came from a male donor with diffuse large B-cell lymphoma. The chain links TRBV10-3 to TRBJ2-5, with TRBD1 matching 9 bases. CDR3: CAISEEQGAWETQYF. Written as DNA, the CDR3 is TGTGCCATCAGTGAGGAACAGGGGGCTTGGGAGACCCAGTACTTC.